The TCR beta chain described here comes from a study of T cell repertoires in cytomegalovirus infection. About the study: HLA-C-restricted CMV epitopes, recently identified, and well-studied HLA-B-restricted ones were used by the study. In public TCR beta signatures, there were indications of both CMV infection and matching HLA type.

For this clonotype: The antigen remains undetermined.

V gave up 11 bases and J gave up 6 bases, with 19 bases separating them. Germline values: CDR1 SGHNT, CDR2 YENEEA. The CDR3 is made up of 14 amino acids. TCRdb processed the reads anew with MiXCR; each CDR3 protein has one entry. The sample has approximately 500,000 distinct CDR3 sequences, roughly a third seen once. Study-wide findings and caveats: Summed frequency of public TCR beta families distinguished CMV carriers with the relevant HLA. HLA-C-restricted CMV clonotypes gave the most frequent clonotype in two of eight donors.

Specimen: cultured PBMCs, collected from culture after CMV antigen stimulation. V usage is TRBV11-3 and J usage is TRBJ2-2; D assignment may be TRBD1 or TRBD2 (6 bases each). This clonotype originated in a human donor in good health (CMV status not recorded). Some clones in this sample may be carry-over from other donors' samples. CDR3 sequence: CACNRRGSAGELFF. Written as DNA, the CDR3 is TGTGCCTGTAACCGGAGGGGGTCCGCCGGGGAGCTGTTTTTT.